Each of the 6 T cell receptor beta chains below was sequenced from the same sample in a study of blood T cell repertoires in COVID-19. Profiled with immunoSEQ multiplex PCR; TCRdb holds only in-frame clones, not every one. The table has about 170,000 clones, around 90% seen once; the top ten hold about 26%. The sample was peripheral blood. The receptors were gathered from a man aged 60-69 years with acute or convalescent COVID-19.

V gene TRBV6-5 combines with J gene TRBJ1-1, with D uncertain. Trimming cost V 0 bases and J 5 bases, with 13 bases left between them. Germline CDR1 reads MNHEY; CDR2 reads SVGAGI. The CDR3 consists of 15 residues. The CDR3 region is CASSYSRSRGTEAFF. CDR3 in DNA: TGTGCCAGCAGTTACTCTAGGTCGAGAGGGACTGAAGCTTTCTTT.

This sequence joins TRBV2 and TRBJ2-3; 8 bases are a match to TRBD1. V lost 6 bases, J lost 4 bases, and 12 bases stayed unmatched. The germline gives CDR1 SNHLY, CDR2 FYNNEI. This CDR3 is built from 16 residues. This CDR3 is CASRFTPGQVSDTQYF. CDR3 sequence (DNA): TGTGCCAGCAGATTCACTCCGGGACAGGTGTCAGATACGCAGTATTTT.

This rearrangement joins TRBV10-2 to TRBJ2-5; 7 bases match TRBD2. Germline loops: CDR1 WSHSY, CDR2 SAAADI. V trimming: 8 bases; J trimming: 5 bases; junction bases outside the gene matches: 5. The CDR3 loop spans 12 amino acids. For the CDR3, the DNA is TGCGCCAGCGGGGGGGGAAGGGAGACCCAGTACTTC. Amino acids: CASGGGRETQYF.

This chain connects TRBV9 to TRBJ1-6; 9 nucleotides align to TRBD1. V shed 3 bases, J shed 7 bases, and the junction held 5 bases outside the gene matches. This CDR3 contains 15 residues. CDR1 and CDR2 from the germline V gene are SGDLS and YYNGEE. For the CDR3, the DNA is TGTGCCAGCAGCGCGGCCGGGACAGGGAATTCACCCCTCCACTTT. As protein: CASSAAGTGNSPLHF. The full variable domain, with the rest looked up from reference TRBV9 and TRBJ1-6, is DSGVTQTPKHLITATGQRVTLRCSPRSGDLSVYWYQQSLDQGLQFLIQYYNGEERAKGNILERFSAQQFPDLHSELNLSSLELGDSALYFCASSAAGTGNSPLHFGNGTRLTVT.

The chain carries TRBV6-7 and TRBJ2-5, with D hard to call. TRBV6-7 is given ORF status, its function remaining uncertain. This CDR3 has 13 residues. V lost 8 bases to trimming and J lost 0 bases, with 10 bases between them. CDR3 loop: CASPTQYQETQYF. CDR3 coding DNA: TGTGCCAGCCCGACACAGTACCAAGAGACCCAGTACTTC.

The genes are TRBV7-9 and TRBJ2-2, with D perhaps matching TRBD2 (6 bases). The germline CDR1 and CDR2 sequences are SEHNR and FQNEAQ (reference sequence). The V and J ends lost 11 bases and 4 bases respectively, with 20 bases between them. This CDR3 has 15 amino acids. The CDR3 coding sequence is TGTGCCGGAGGAGGGCAGGGCCTTCCCACCGGGGAGCTGTTTTTT. Translated, it gives CAGGGQGLPTGELFF.